The sequence of this T cell receptor (beta chain) was determined in a study of blood T cell repertoires in COVID-19. About the research overall: Samples taken during acute and convalescent COVID-19 were collected in the United States, Italy and Spain. Sources were T cells, B-cell-depleted T cells, or PBMCs; the material itself was cDNA or gDNA.

Per the original methods: Amplified reference gene primers provided the basis for estimating nucleated cell counts. The table came from immunoSEQ multiplex PCR; TCRdb's copy has only in-frame clones and leaves some out. That table is the source of V, J and clone size, and D and trimming were worked out from the DNA. The sample contains approximately 70,000 clones, approximately 91% of which appear only once. V gave up 4 bases and J gave up 5 bases, with 8 bases separating them. The V gene's germline CDR1 is WNHNN and CDR2 SYGVQD (reference sequence). CDR3 length: 13 residues. This sequence originates from a human donor with active COVID-19. The donor label of this sample is uncertain. The sequencing input was peripheral blood. The chain employs TRBV10-1 and TRBJ1-4, with D maybe TRBD1 (5 bases). CDR3 nucleotide sequence: TGCGCCAGCAGTGGCAGGGTCAATGAAAAACTGTTTTTT. Translated, it gives CASSGRVNEKLFF.